This T cell receptor beta chain emerged from a study of cytomegalovirus exposure and HLA in healthy donors. Per germline, CDR1 MNHEY and CDR2 SMNVEV (reference sequence). The CDR3 runs to 17 residues. Trimming left V 1 base short and J 7 bases short, with 17 bases between. This PCR relied on a set of 60 Vbeta primers and 13 Jbeta primers. The data were produced by immunoSEQ multiplex PCR, yet TCRdb's version contains in-frame clones alone and is incomplete. The sample contains more than 80,000 clones, roughly four fifths of which appear only once. The receptor was isolated from a man aged 45-60 years in good health and CMV-seronegative. The sequenced material came from PBMCs. The V call is TRBV27, the J call TRBJ1-6, with unresolved D. The CDR3 sequence is CASSLFRPKEVNSPLHF. The CDR3 DNA reads TGTGCCAGCAGTTTATTTCGGCCTAAGGAGGTAAATTCACCCCTCCACTTT.